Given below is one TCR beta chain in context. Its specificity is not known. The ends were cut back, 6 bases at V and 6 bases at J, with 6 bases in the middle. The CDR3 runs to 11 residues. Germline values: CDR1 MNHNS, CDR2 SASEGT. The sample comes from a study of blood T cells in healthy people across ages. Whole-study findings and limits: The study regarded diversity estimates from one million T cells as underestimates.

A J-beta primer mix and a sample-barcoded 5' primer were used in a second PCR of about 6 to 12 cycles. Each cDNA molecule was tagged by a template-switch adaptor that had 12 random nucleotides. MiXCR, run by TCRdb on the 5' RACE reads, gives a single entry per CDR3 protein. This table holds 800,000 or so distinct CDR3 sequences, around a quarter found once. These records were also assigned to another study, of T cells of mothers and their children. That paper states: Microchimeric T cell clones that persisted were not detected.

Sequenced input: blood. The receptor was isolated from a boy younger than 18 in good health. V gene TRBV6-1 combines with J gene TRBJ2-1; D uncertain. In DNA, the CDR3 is TGTGCCAGCAGGGATACCAATGAGCAGTTCTTC. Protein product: CASRDTNEQFF.